This T cell receptor beta chain was recovered during a study of blood T cell repertoires in COVID-19 (dated by TCRdb to the early 2020s). Notes on the research overall: Samples from collaborators originated in the United States, Italy and Spain and spanned both the acute and convalescent phases of COVID-19. The material from the prospective study consisted of cDNA or gDNA derived from T cells, B-cell-depleted T cells, or PBMCs. Deeply sampled blood TCRbeta repertoires from subjects exposed to, actively infected with, or recovered from COVID-19 were included in the dataset. The repertoires were released in a freely available public database intended as a resource for research on the immune response to SARS-CoV-2. Samples were obtained from the ongoing ImmuneRACE study (first 160 participants) and from roughly 1,300 subjects provided by 6 global collaborators. A de-identified subject ID, COVID-19 status, age in years and sex were almost always included in the sample metadata. Where available, HLA class I and class II types were taken from metadata supplied by the sample provider and were not determined by assay-based typing. Broad study findings and their caveats: The quantity of clinical and demographic metadata differed by source and by participant and was supplied without curation.

Whole blood was collected in K2EDTA tubes by collaborating institutions according to the institutions' own protocols. For TCRbeta analysis, collaborators shipped samples as frozen whole blood, isolated PBMCs, or DNA extracted from either of those sample types. To note about this clone: Its cognate antigen has yet to be identified. No qualities accompany the bases; no much larger clone lies one base away.

The germline V gene supplies CDR1 MGHDK and CDR2 SYGVNS. CDR3 length: 16 amino acids, cysteine to phenylalanine. The DNA shown is the 48-base CDR3, in frame from base 1. Germline trimming amounts to 0 bases on V and 1 base on J, with 3 as the count of junction bases outside the gene matches. TCRbeta CDR3 regions were amplified from genomic DNA using the immunoSEQ Assay, a bias-controlled multiplex PCR. The authors processed their data as follows. The number of nucleated cells in each sample was estimated from the amplification of reference gene primers within the assay. Sequence reads were collapsed and filtered to measure the absolute abundance of every unique TCRbeta CDR3 rearrangement. For each sample, productive Simpson clonality was calculated as the square root of Simpson's diversity index over productive rearrangements. This is the immuneACCESS table as TCRdb keeps it, with only in-frame sequences that have V and J called. A part of the clones is gone; compared with another copy, unresolved V genes explain less than half, and the rest is unexplained. The DNA gave D and trimming, while V, J and clone size come from that table. In all, the sample holds approximately 210,000 clones, and roughly 84% of those were seen once. About 20% of the sample is in the top ten clones.

Sequencing input: peripheral blood. Recombination joined TRBV25-1 with TRBJ2-3; 8 bases in between match TRBD2. The sequence was obtained from a man between 25 and 39 years old with active or convalescent COVID-19. The nucleotide sequence is TGTGCCAGCAGTGAATACCAAGCGGGAGGCACAGATACGCAGTATTTT. It translates as CASSEYQAGGTDTQYF.